Listed here are 27 T cell receptor beta chains from one sample, sequenced in a study of control samples from healthy donors and cancer patients. Measured with immunoSEQ multiplex PCR; TCRdb has only the in-frame clones, and not every one. This sample yields under 200,000 clones, of which nearly 96% are seen a single time; approximately 1% belongs to the top ten. Sequenced material: blood. These receptors were taken from a woman aged 30 to 39 in good health.

The chain employs TRBV2 and TRBJ1-6, with D possibly TRBD1 on 6 matching bases. CDR3 length: 16 residues. Trimming took off 7 bases at V and 5 bases at J, with 18 bases between the two ends. Looked up from germline, CDR1 is SNHLY and CDR2 is FYNNEI. CDR3 in DNA: TGTGCCAGCACCATGACTGCCGGGGGCGATAATTCACCCCTCCACTTT. Translating gives CASTMTAGGDNSPLHF.

This clone is a singleton in its sample. The rearrangement joins TRBV5-6 to TRBJ2-3; TRBD2 matches at 13 bases. This CDR3 region has 18 residues. The germline gives CDR1 SGHDT, CDR2 YYEEEE. With 0 bases clipped from V and 4 bases from J, the junction kept 8 bases outside the gene matches. This CDR3 is CASSLAIRTSGSADTQYF. The CDR3 DNA is TGTGCCAGCAGCTTGGCCATCAGGACTAGCGGGAGTGCAGATACGCAGTATTTT.

The rearrangement links TRBV27 to TRBJ2-3, with 9 bases aligning to TRBD2. Germline trimming cut 6 bases from V and 6 bases from J; bases unmatched to any gene: 4. Germline V gene data show CDR1 as MNHEY and CDR2 as SMNVEV (reference sequence). CDR3 size: 13 residues. CDR3 in amino acids: CASSKLAGDTQYF. CDR3 nucleotide sequence: TGTGCCAGCAGCAAACTAGCGGGCGATACGCAGTATTTT.

For this clone: The same CDR3 also results from other DNA sequences found in this sample. The chain is built from TRBV5-1 and TRBJ2-5; D is ambiguous. With 0 bases removed from V and 2 bases from J, the gap between germline ends came to 2 bases. Germline values: CDR1 SGHRS, CDR2 YFSETQ. This CDR3 comprises 12 residues. CDR3 residues: CASSLGQETQYF. CDR3 DNA sequence: TGCGCCAGCAGCTTGGGACAAGAGACCCAGTACTTC.

This chain connects TRBV11-1 to TRBJ1-4, with D uncertain. The CDR3 spans 16 residues. The germline V and J ends were trimmed by 3 bases and 3 bases, with 14 bases remaining between them. Germline CDR1 reads SGHAT; CDR2 reads FQDESV (reference sequence). This CDR3 is CASSLDPAEANEKLFF. The CDR3, as DNA: TGTGCCAGCAGCTTGGACCCTGCGGAGGCTAATGAAAAACTGTTTTTT.

The chain employs TRBV7-8 and TRBJ1-6; weak D call: TRBD1 (6 bases). This CDR3 region has 19 residues. V was shortened by 5 bases and J by 2 bases, with 22 bases between the two germline ends. Germline assignment: CDR1 SGHVS and CDR2 FQNEAQ. The CDR3 region is CASSPRQVRRSTYNSPLHF. The CDR3 DNA reads as TGTGCCAGCAGCCCTCGACAGGTTCGGCGTTCGACCTATAATTCACCCCTCCACTTT.

J is TRBJ1-1 and V is TRBV2, with D maybe TRBD1 (6 bases). The CDR3 is 15 amino acids. Germline V gene data show CDR1 as SNHLY and CDR2 as FYNNEI. V was cut by 9 bases and J by 3 bases, with 20 bases left in between. The CDR3 region has the DNA TGTGCCAGAAAACCGCAGGGGTTTCGTCACACTGAAGCTTTCTTT. This gives the protein CARKPQGFRHTEAFF.

This rearrangement joins TRBV29-1 to TRBJ1-2; D unclear. Germline V gene sequence: CDR1 SQVTM, CDR2 ANQGSEA. With 5 bases removed from V and 4 bases from J, the gap between germline ends came to 11 bases. The CDR3 has 12 residues. The CDR3 loop reads CSVSMRGYGYTF. Written as DNA, the CDR3 is TGCAGCGTTTCTATGCGGGGCTATGGCTACACCTTC.

This clone came up once. V gene TRBV11-3 combines with J gene TRBJ1-1; D gene ambiguous. The CDR3 runs 13 residues. CDR1 and CDR2 from the germline V gene are SGHNT and YENEEA. The V gene lost 0 bases and the J gene lost 2 bases, with 4 bases spanning the gap. Here the CDR3 reads CASSLDQNTEAFF. CDR3 DNA: TGTGCCAGCAGCTTAGATCAAAACACTGAAGCTTTCTTT.

The chain combines TRBV5-6 with TRBJ1-1; tentative D call: TRBD1 (5 bases). The CDR3 has 17 amino acids. Germline-derived CDR1 and CDR2 are SGHDT and YYEEEE. V was clipped by 4 bases and J by 1 base, with 20 bases between them. The CDR3 DNA is TGTGCCAGCAGCCCCACACCTAGGGGCCTACCGAACACTGAAGCTTTCTTT. It codes for CASSPTPRGLPNTEAFF.

V usage is TRBV7-9 and J usage is TRBJ1-1; 8 bases agree with TRBD1. The CDR3 consists of 15 residues. Germline trimming cut 5 bases from V and 0 bases from J; bases unmatched to any gene: 5. Germline V gene sequence: CDR1 SEHNR, CDR2 FQNEAQ (reference sequence). In nucleotides, the CDR3 is TGTGCCAGCAGCCCCAGGGGGCCCTTGAACACTGAAGCTTTCTTT. Protein product: CASSPRGPLNTEAFF.

This clone was picked up one time. The chain uses TRBV4-1 and TRBJ1-5; D is possibly TRBD1 (5 bases). V lost 0 bases to trimming and J lost 3 bases, with 12 bases between them. The CDR3 extends over 16 amino acids. The V gene's germline CDR1 is MGHRA and CDR2 YSYEKL. CDR3 region: CASSQEAAGTNQPQHF. As DNA, the CDR3 is TGCGCCAGCAGCCAAGAAGCCGCAGGGACCAATCAGCCCCAGCATTTT.

This clone occurred once. The V call is TRBV6-1, the J call TRBJ1-1, with 10 nucleotides matching TRBD1. There are 15 residues in the CDR3. V was pared by 3 bases and J by 6 bases, with 7 bases of the junction left unmatched. CDR1 and CDR2 from the germline V gene are MNHNS and SASEGT. This CDR3 is CASSDQDRGRSEAFF. CDR3 in DNA: TGTGCCAGCAGTGACCAGGACAGGGGGAGATCTGAAGCTTTCTTT.

The V and J genes are TRBV2 and TRBJ1-2; tentative D call: TRBD1 (6 bases). The CDR3 consists of 16 residues. Trimming shortened V by 5 bases and J by 4 bases, and 20 bases separated the two germline ends. From germline, CDR1 is SNHLY and CDR2 FYNNEI. CDR3 DNA sequence: TGTGCCAGCAGTCCCGATATGGGGGCCGCTAGCTATGGCTACACCTTC. This codes for CASSPDMGAASYGYTF.

The chain has TRBV7-9 and TRBJ2-7; the match to TRBD2 covers 11 bases. Germline V lookup: CDR1 SEHNR, CDR2 FQNEAQ (reference sequence). J lost 6 bases, V lost 1 base, and 2 bases had no gene match. The CDR3 runs 14 residues. The CDR3 here is CASSLVAGGLEQYF. The CDR3 coding sequence is TGTGCCAGCAGCTTAGTAGCGGGGGGGCTCGAGCAGTACTTC.

The J gene is TRBJ2-2, the V gene TRBV5-1; 7 nucleotides agree with TRBD1. V gave up 0 bases and J gave up 4 bases; unmatched junction bases: 6. Germline CDR1 SGHRS, CDR2 YFSETQ. There are 16 residues in the CDR3. The CDR3 DNA sequence: TGCGCCAGCAGCTTGGGTCCGACAGGGTTCACCGGGGAGCTGTTTTTT. Translated, it gives CASSLGPTGFTGELFF.

CDR3 DNA: TGTGCCATCAGTGAGTCGCGAGGAAACACCATATATTTT. Its translation: CAISESRGNTIYF. The chain carries TRBV10-3 and TRBJ1-3, with D uncertain. CDR3 length equals 13 residues. Trimming took off 0 bases at V and 4 bases at J, with 4 bases between the two ends. Germline lookup yields CDR1 ENHRY and CDR2 SYGVKD.

The chain joins TRBV7-8 to TRBJ2-5, with unresolved D. In germline, CDR1 is SGHVS, CDR2 FQNEAQ. Between the trimmed V and J ends, which lost 5 bases and 3 bases, there was a span of 10 bases. The CDR3 loop spans 13 amino acids. CDR3 sequence: CASSRGPEETQYF. The CDR3, as DNA: TGTGCCAGCAGCCGTGGGCCCGAAGAGACCCAGTACTTC.

The sample holds a few counts of this clone. The chain joins TRBV9 to TRBJ2-1; tentatively, D is TRBD1 (7 bases). Per the germline V gene, CDR1 is SGDLS and CDR2 is YYNGEE. This CDR3 spans 15 amino acids. V lost 0 bases and J 11 bases, leaving 18 bases between the germline ends. As DNA, the CDR3 is TGTGCCAGCAGCGTAGATGGCAGGGGGGCAATAAAGCAGTTCTTC. Its translation is CASSVDGRGAIKQFF.

The chain joins TRBV2 to TRBJ2-7; 10 nucleotides match TRBD1. The V gene end was trimmed by 6 bases and the J gene end by 2 bases; junction bases not matched to a gene: 7. CDR1 is SNHLY and CDR2 is FYNNEI in the germline V gene. The CDR3 spans 15 residues. The CDR3 sequence: CASRQRTGGAYEQYF. The CDR3, as DNA: TGTGCCAGCAGACAAAGGACAGGGGGAGCCTACGAGCAGTACTTC.

The genes are TRBV5-1 and TRBJ1-1; no reliable D call. Germline CDR1 SGHRS, CDR2 YFSETQ. The CDR3 has 14 amino acids. With 7 bases removed from V and 0 bases from J, the gap between germline ends came to 13 bases. The CDR3 sequence is CASSPSQLNTEAFF. The CDR3 region has the DNA TGCGCCAGCTCCCCCAGCCAGCTGAACACTGAAGCTTTCTTT.

This rearrangement joins TRBV28 to TRBJ2-7; TRBD2 matches 14 bases. J lost 0 bases, V lost 5 bases, and 6 bases had no gene match. The length of the CDR3 is 17 residues. From germline, CDR1 is MDHEN and CDR2 SYDVKM. Here the CDR3 reads CASSPGTSGRFSYEQYF. CDR3 DNA: TGTGCCAGCAGTCCCGGGACTAGCGGGAGATTCTCCTACGAGCAGTACTTC.

J is TRBJ2-1 and V is TRBV7-9, with unresolved D. Trimming shortened V by 5 bases and J by 8 bases, and 10 bases separated the two germline ends. Germline assignment: CDR1 SEHNR and CDR2 FQNEAQ (reference sequence). CDR3 length: 12 amino acids. CDR3 coding DNA: TGTGCCAGCAGCCGATATATGGATGAGCAGTTCTTC. This translates into CASSRYMDEQFF.

The chain uses TRBV28 and TRBJ2-7; 13 bases agree with TRBD2. Germline V gives CDR1 MDHEN, CDR2 SYDVKM. CDR3 size: 13 residues. V trimming: 9 bases; J trimming: 3 bases; junction bases outside the gene matches: 2. The CDR3 spells CASRTSGSYEQYF. For the CDR3, the DNA is TGTGCCAGTAGGACTAGCGGGAGCTACGAGCAGTACTTC.

The V and J genes are TRBV27 and TRBJ2-3, with D unclear. The CDR3 covers 12 residues. V lost 6 bases and J lost 8, with 12 bases in between. CDR1 is MNHEY, CDR2 SMNVEV, per germline (reference sequence). This CDR3 reads CASSPRGGTQYF. CDR3 nucleotides: TGTGCCAGCAGCCCACGTGGTGGTACGCAGTATTTT.

This chain joins TRBV4-1 and TRBJ2-2; 7 bases fit TRBD2. J gave up 5 bases and V 3 bases, and 6 bases lay outside the gene matches. CDR3 length: 15 residues. Germline values: CDR1 MGHRA, CDR2 YSYEKL. In DNA, the CDR3 is TGCGCCAGCAGCCACGGCGGGGGTTTAACCGGGGAGCTGTTTTTT. This encodes CASSHGGGLTGELFF.

The chain recombines TRBV7-8 with TRBJ2-7; possible D gene TRBD2, 6 bases. The V and J ends lost 7 bases and 1 base respectively, with 11 bases between them. Germline V CDR1 and CDR2: SGHVS, FQNEAQ. This CDR3 comprises 13 residues. The CDR3 is CASKVGGSYEQYF. In DNA form, the CDR3 reads TGTGCCAGCAAGGTGGGGGGTTCCTACGAGCAGTACTTC.